This T cell receptor beta chain came from a study of T cells after yellow fever vaccination. V was pared by 2 bases and J by 0 bases, with 5 bases between. The CDR3 is 14 residues long. Germline V gene lookup returns CDR1 LGHDT and CDR2 YNNKEL (reference sequence). The study, taken as a whole, reports: The booster saw the reappearance of most primary-vaccination clones (approximately 97% CD4, around 88% CD8). The secondary response was weaker but peaked faster, day 5 versus 15.

Comment on this clonotype: No antigen is known for it.

The authors made TCR cDNA by 5'RACE template switching, adding a universal primer site and UMIs. Each CDR3 protein gets one entry after TCRdb re-called the 5' RACE reads with MiXCR. The repertoire holds some 600,000 distinct CDR3 sequences, with 9% to 15% as singletons. The sample here was PBMCs, taken on the day of the yellow fever booster vaccination. The receptor comes from a man in his thirties or forties who received the YFV17D yellow fever vaccine. V usage is TRBV3-1 and J usage is TRBJ1-5; D uncertain. Written as DNA, the CDR3 is TGTGCCAGCAGCCAAAGTGGTAGCAATCAGCCCCAGCATTTT. It translates to CASSQSGSNQPQHF.